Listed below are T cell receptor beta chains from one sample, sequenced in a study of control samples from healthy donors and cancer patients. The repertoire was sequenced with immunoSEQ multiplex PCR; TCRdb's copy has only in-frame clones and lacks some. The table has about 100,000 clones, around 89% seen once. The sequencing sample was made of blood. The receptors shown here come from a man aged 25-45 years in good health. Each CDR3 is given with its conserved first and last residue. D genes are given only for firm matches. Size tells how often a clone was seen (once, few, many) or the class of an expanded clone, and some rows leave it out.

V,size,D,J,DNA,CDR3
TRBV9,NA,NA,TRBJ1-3,TGTGCCAGCAGCCCCACCGCAAACACCATATATTTT,CASSPTANTIYF
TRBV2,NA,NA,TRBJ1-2,TGTGCCAGCAGTAACAGGGTTAACTATGGCTACACCTTC,CASSNRVNYGYTF
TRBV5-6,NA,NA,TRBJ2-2,TGTGCCAGCAGTCGAGAGGCGGGATATAACACCGGGGAGCTGTTTTTT,CASSREAGYNTGELFF
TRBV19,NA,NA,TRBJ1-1,TGTGCCAGTAGTATGGGAGGGAACACTGAAGCTTTCTTT,CASSMGGNTEAFF
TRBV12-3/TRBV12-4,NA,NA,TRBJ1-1,TGTGCCAGCAAGGCTGGGGGACCTGAAGCTTTCTTT,CASKAGGPEAFF
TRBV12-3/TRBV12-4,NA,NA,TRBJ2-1,TGTGCCAGCAGTTACAGGGTGGGTGAGCAGTTCTTC,CASSYRVGEQFF
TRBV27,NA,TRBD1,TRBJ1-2,TGTGCCAGCAGTTTGGGGATTGGGATCCAAAACAGGGGGGGCTACACCTTC,CASSLGIGIQNRGGYTF
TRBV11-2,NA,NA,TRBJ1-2,TGTGCCAGCAGCTTAGGTTCCGGGTTCAATGGCTACACCTTC,CASSLGSGFNGYTF
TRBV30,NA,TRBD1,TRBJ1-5,TGTGCCTGGAGTCGACAGGGGGCTCAGCCCCAGCATTTT,CAWSRQGAQPQHF
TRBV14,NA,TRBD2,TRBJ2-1,TGTGCCAGCAGCCTGAGCGGGGGGTTCTCCTACAATGAGCAGTTCTTC,CASSLSGGFSYNEQFF
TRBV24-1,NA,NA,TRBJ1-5,TGTGCCACCAGTAGCCGCGCAGAGAGCAATCAGCCCCAGCATTTT,CATSSRAESNQPQHF
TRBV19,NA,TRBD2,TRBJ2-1,TGTGCCAGTCGCGGGAGTAGTACCTACAATGAGCAGTTCTTC,CASRGSSTYNEQFF
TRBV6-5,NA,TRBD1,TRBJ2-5,TGTGCCAGCGGGGACAGGACCCGAGGGACCCAGTACTTC,CASGDRTRGTQYF
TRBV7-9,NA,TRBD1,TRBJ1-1,TGTGCCAGCAGTCAGGGGGAAGCTGAAGCTTTCTTT,CASSQGEAEAFF
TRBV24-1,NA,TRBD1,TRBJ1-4,TGTGCCACCAGTGATGGGACAGGGAGGGGTGAAAAACTGTTTTTT,CATSDGTGRGEKLFF
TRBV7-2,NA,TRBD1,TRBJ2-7,TGTGCCAGCAGTCACCCCGGGACAGGAACCTACGAGCAGTACTTC,CASSHPGTGTYEQYF
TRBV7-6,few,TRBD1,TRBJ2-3,TGTGCCAGCAGCTCGGCAGGGGGCGCGAGCACAGATACGCAGTATTTT,CASSSAGGASTDTQYF
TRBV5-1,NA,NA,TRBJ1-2,TGCGCCAGCAGCTTGGGGGAGGGTATGAGCTACACCTTC,CASSLGEGMSYTF
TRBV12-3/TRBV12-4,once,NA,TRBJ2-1,TGTGCCAGCAGTACACTAGCAAATGAGCAGTTCTTC,CASSTLANEQFF
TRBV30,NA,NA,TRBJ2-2,TGTGCCTGGAGCCGGGCCGGGACCGGGGAGCTGTTTTTT,CAWSRAGTGELFF
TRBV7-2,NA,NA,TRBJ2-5,TGTGCCAGCAGCTTTCTCGGCTACCAAGAGACCCAGTACTTC,CASSFLGYQETQYF
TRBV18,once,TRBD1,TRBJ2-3,TGTGCCAGCTCACCCGGGACAGGGGGATCAGATACGCAGTATTTT,CASSPGTGGSDTQYF
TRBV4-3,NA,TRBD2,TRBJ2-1,TGCGCCAGCAGCCAAGGTTTGGCCCAGACTAGCGCCCACCGGAATGAGCAGTTCTTC,CASSQGLAQTSAHRNEQFF
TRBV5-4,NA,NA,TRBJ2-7,TGTGCCAGCAGCTCACAAACCGTCCCAGGGGAGTACGAGCAGTACTTC,CASSSQTVPGEYEQYF
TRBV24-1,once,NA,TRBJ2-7,TGTGCCACCAGTGATCCGCGGGGCCTCTCCTACGAGCAGTACTTC,CATSDPRGLSYEQYF
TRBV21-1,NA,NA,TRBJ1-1,TGTGCCAGCAGCAAGTCGGTCCGAGAAGCTTTCTTT,CASSKSVREAFF
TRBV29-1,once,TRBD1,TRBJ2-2,TGCAGCGCTGGACAGGGCACGAACACCGGGGAGCTGTTTTTT,CSAGQGTNTGELFF
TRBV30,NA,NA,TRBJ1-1,TGTGCCTGGAACAGGGATGGAGCTGAAGCTTTCTTT,CAWNRDGAEAFF
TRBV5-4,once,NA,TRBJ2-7,TGTGCCAGCAGCTTGGATGGCAGGGCCGAGCAGTACTTC,CASSLDGRAEQYF
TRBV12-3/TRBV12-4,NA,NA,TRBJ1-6,TGTGCCAGCAGTCTGAATTCACCCCTCCACTTT,CASSLNSPLHF
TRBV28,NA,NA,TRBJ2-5,TGTGCCAGCAGTTTAGGGGGGCCGAAGACCCAGTACTTC,CASSLGGPKTQYF
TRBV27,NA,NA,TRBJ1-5,TGTGCCAGCAGTTCTACTCTACAGGGATTCCAGCATTTT,CASSSTLQGFQHF
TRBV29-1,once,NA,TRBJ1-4,TGCACTCCCGAAAGCCGGACCGGAACTAATGAAAAACTGTTTTTT,CTPESRTGTNEKLFF
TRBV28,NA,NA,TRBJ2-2,TGTGCCAGCAGCTCCGGGTCGTTTGGTATTGGCGGGGAGCTGTTTTTT,CASSSGSFGIGGELFF
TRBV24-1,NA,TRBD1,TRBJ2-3,TGTGCCACCAGTTGGGGACAGGGAGGCACAGATACGCAGTATTTT,CATSWGQGGTDTQYF
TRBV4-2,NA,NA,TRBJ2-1,TGTGCCAGCAGCCAAGGCACTAGAGCCCAATTGAATGAGCAGTTCTTC,CASSQGTRAQLNEQFF
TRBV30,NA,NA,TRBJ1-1,TGTGCCTGGAGTGCTGACAGACTGAACACTGAAGCTTTCTTT,CAWSADRLNTEAFF
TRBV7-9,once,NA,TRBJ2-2,TGTGCCAGCAGTATAGAGCTGGTTACCGGGGAGCTGTTTTTT,CASSIELVTGELFF
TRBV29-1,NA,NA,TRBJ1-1,TGCAGCCACAGGCATTTGAACACTGAAGCTTTCTTT,CSHRHLNTEAFF
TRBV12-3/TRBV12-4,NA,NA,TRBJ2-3,TGTGCCAGCACTAGAAGTTACGATACGCAGTATTTT,CASTRSYDTQYF
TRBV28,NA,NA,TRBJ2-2,TGTGCCAGCCTCAAACAGGGAAACACCGGGGAGCTGTTTTTT,CASLKQGNTGELFF
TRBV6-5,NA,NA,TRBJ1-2,TGTGCCAGCAGCCCACAGGGCTTCGATGGCTACACCTTC,CASSPQGFDGYTF
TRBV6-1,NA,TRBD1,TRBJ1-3,TGTGCCAGCAGTGAACAGAGGGGGCTGGTATACGGAAACACCATATATTTT,CASSEQRGLVYGNTIYF